The TCR beta chain under discussion was sequenced for a study of cytomegalovirus exposure and HLA in healthy donors. Use of 60 Vbeta and 13 Jbeta primers characterized the PCR. TCRdb's table, derived via immunoSEQ multiplex PCR, lists solely in-frame clones and lacks some. This sample has over 150,000 clones, with 65% to 85% found just once. This CDR3 spans 10 amino acids. Germline V gene data show CDR1 as MNHNS and CDR2 as SASEGT. The sequence was obtained from a woman aged 25 to 39 in good health and CMV-seropositive. The rearrangement uses TRBV6-1 and TRBJ1-2, with D unclear. The sample taken for sequencing was PBMCs. DNA of the CDR3: TGTGGCACTACGCCGTATGGCTACACCTTC. Its translation: CGTTPYGYTF.